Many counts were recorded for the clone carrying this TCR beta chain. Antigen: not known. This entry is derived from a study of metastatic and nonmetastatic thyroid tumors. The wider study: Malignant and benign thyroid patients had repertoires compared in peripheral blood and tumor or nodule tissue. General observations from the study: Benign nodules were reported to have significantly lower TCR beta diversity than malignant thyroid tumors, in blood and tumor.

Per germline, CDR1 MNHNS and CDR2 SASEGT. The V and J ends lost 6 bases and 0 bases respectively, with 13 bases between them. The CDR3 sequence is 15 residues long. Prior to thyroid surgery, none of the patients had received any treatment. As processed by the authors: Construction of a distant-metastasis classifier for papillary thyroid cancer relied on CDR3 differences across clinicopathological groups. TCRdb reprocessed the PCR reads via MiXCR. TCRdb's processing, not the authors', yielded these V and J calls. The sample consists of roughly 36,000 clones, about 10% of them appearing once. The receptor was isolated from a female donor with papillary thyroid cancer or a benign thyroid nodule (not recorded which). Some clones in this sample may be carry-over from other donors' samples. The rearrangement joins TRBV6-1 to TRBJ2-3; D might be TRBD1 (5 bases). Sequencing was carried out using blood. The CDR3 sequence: CASSQGQTSTDTQYF. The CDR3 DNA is TGTGCCAGCAGCCAGGGCCAGACCAGCACAGATACGCAGTATTTT.